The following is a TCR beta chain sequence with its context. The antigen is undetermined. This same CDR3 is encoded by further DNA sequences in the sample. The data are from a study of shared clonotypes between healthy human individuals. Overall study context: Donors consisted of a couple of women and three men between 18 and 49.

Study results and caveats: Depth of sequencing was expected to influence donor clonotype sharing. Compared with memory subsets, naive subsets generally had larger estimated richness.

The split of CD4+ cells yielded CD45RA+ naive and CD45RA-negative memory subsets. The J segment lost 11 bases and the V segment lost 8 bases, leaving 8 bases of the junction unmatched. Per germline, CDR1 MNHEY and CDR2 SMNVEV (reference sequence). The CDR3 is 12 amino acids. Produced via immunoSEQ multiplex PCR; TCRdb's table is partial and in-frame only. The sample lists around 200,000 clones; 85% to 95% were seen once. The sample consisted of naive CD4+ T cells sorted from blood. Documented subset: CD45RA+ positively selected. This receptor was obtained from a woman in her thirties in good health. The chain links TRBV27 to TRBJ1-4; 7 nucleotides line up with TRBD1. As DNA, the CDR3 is TGTGCCAGCTCCCTCAGGGGGGAGAAACTGTTTTTT. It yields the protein CASSLRGEKLFF.